The entry that follows covers one T cell receptor beta chain sequence. At least ten counts were recorded for this clonotype. Its antigen is unknown. It has no much larger one-base neighbor in the sample; base qualities were not kept. The sample belongs to a study of T cell repertoires in cytomegalovirus infection (dated by TCRdb to between 2018 and 2021). The study in broad terms: The peptide stimulations were aimed at well-studied HLA-B-restricted epitopes as well as recently identified HLA-C-restricted CMV epitopes, whose presentation resists viral immunomodulation. Donor HLA type was relevant to the analysis, because carriage of CMV infection together with the matching HLA type was indicated by public TCR beta signatures.

The treatment or condition label for this specimen denotes: in vitro stimulation with specific CMV peptide epitopes to enrich CMV-specific T cells. Study-wide conclusions, independent of this receptor: The ex vivo response was dominated by HLA-C-restricted CMV-specific TCR beta clonotypes, which also provided the single most frequent clonotype in two of eight donors. In both this cohort and an independent roughly 360-donor cohort, the cumulative frequency of public TCR beta family members distinguished carriers of CMV infection plus the relevant HLA type.

Instrument on record: Illumina HiSeq 1500. Using fastp at Q25 and MiXCR, TCRdb reprocessed the public reads and kept productive beta chains. Rows matching on CDR3 protein sequence are summarized as one entry with the most common DNA and genes. Within this sample are 100,000 to 120,000 distinct CDR3 sequences, with over 25% of them counted one time only. 35% to 50% of the sample belongs to the ten largest clones. The material sequenced was CD8+ T cells from cultured PBMCs, taken from culture after CMV antigen stimulation. The clonotype was recovered from a human donor in good health (CMV status not recorded). Some clones in this sample may be carry-over from other donors' samples.

The DNA reads as follows: TGTGCCAGCAGCTCATCGCTCCTTACAGCCTATGGCTACACCTTC. This sequence encodes CASSSSLLTAYGYTF. This sequence uses TRBV7-8 and TRBJ1-2, with no confidently assigned D gene. Measured from the cysteine to the phenylalanine, the CDR3 is 15 residues long. Only the CDR3 part of the read is kept: 45 bases, read in frame from the first base. Via the germline V gene, CDR1 is SGHVS and CDR2 FQNEAQ. V and J are truncated by 4 bases and 4 bases respectively, leaving an intervening sequence of 16 bases.